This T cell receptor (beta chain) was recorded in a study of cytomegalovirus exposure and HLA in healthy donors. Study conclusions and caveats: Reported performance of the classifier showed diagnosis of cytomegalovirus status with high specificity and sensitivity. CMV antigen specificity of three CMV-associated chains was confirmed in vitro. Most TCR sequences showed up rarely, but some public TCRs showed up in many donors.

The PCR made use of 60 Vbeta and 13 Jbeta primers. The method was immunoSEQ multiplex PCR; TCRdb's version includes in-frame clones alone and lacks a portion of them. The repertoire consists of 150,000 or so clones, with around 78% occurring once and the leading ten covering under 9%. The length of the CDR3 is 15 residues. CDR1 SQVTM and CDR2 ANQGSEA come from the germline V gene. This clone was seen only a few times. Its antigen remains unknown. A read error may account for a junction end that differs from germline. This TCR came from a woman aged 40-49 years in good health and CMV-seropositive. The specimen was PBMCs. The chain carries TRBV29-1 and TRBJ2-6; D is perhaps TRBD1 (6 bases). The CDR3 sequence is CSVHTQGSGANGLTF. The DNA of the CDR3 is TGCAGCGTTCATACACAGGGCTCTGGGGCCAACGGCCTGACTTTC.